The T cell receptor beta chain described here comes from a study of T cells in Graves' hyperthyroidism and ophthalmopathy (dated by TCRdb to about 2019). Regarding the study in general: Peripheral blood samples were taken at initial diagnosis, before any treatment was given. A discovery cohort of about 95 patients, roughly 40 with Graves' ophthalmopathy and over 55 with stable Graves' hyperthyroidism, was used to find distinguishing TCR V-J signatures. An independent validation cohort of around 20 hyperthyroidism patients and more than 15 patients who later progressed to ophthalmopathy tested prospective prediction of ophthalmopathy. The approximately 100 discovery patients were randomly divided into training and test sets at a 7:3 ratio. Thyroid tissue and blood T-cell repertoires from about six Graves' hyperthyroidism patients were also compared in the study. Once sampling was done, hyperthyroidism patients were given methimazole at a starting dose of 30 mg daily, whereas ophthalmopathy patients were given high-dose intravenous methylprednisolone. The paper describes TCR Vbeta CDR3 sequencing of 130 to 150 peripheral blood samples, made up of about 41 ophthalmopathy patients, more than 70 hyperthyroidism patients and some 17 progressor patients.

Study-wide findings and limitations: During validation, the model predicted progression to ophthalmopathy a median of approximately six months ahead of onset, with 60% to 71% sensitivity and almost 75% specificity. Blood samples also contained most of the expanded thyroid clonotypes (frequency above 0.001), which suggests that blood repertoires may reflect thyroid immune responses. A model built on a 13 V-J signature distinguished ophthalmopathy from stable hyperthyroidism, reaching around 87% sensitivity and around 81% specificity in cross-validation and 80%/75% in testing. No statistical method was used to set the sample size in advance, and investigators knew the group allocation.

Stable Graves' hyperthyroidism was defined as the absence of progression to ophthalmopathy over 18 months of follow-up. The hyperthyroidism patients were between 18 and 65 years old and newly diagnosed, with a disease duration of less than 2 months. Exclusion was applied to patients with uncontrolled infections, other autoimmune diseases, pregnancy or lactation. Diagnoses were established on the basis of clinical symptoms, serum thyroxine and TRAb, thyroid ultrasound, and orbital computed tomography. Ficoll-Paque density gradient centrifugation was used to isolate PBMCs from about 10 ml of fresh peripheral blood. Trizol reagent was used to extract total RNA, and RNA quality was then checked on an Agilent 2100 Bioanalyzer. This clonotype has a handful of counts. No cognate antigen has been identified for it. The sample holds no much larger clone one base away, and base qualities are not on file. The TCR beta CDR3 regions were amplified from the RNA transcripts. The TCR CDR3 was subjected to a first round of RT-PCR using the HTBI primer set and the Qiagen OneStep RT-PCR kit. Libraries were constructed in a second round of multiplex PCR, after which size selection and purification were performed. Sequencing of the libraries was done on an Illumina HiSeq2000 using paired-end 100 bp reads. As for the original processing: SOAPnuke was used to process the raw data, with reads discarded if the reads contained adapters or uncalled bases, had a mean Phred below 15, or lacked an exact constant-primer or identifier match. High-quality paired reads were merged using COPE v1.2.5, and each unique nucleotide sequence was defined as a clonotype. Clonotypes were aligned to IMGT TRBV, TRBD and TRBJ reference segments using MiTCR v1.1. The analysis included only V-J combinations with a frequency above 0.0001, which together covered 98% to 99.2% of the repertoires. A TCS score was defined as the ratio between F50 (clonal expansion) and ExV (chaos), using BLOSUM62-based TCRdist between CDR3 peptides within each V-J. Welch's t-statistics and random forest reduced some 510 V-J features to fewer than 15, which were used in a naive Bayes classifier (R e1071). Using fastp trimming at Q25 and MiXCR clonotype assembly, TCRdb reanalyzed the public sequencing data and kept in-frame beta chains. Each CDR3 protein gets just one entry, which takes the most common genes and DNA from the rows behind it. V and J calls and clone size were set by TCRdb, not the authors. This sample holds some 620,000 distinct CDR3 sequences; roughly 17% were observed only once. The top ten clonotypes cover 3.8% of the sample.

This receptor was obtained from a woman aged 30 to 39 with Graves' hyperthyroidism. Sequenced input: blood.

The CDR3 protein sequence reads: CATSRDWAGFEAFF. The nucleotides read TGTGCCACCAGCAGAGATTGGGCAGGTTTCGAAGCTTTCTTT. The chain joins TRBV15 to TRBJ1-1, with the D gene too uncertain to name. CDR1 LNHNV and CDR2 YYDKDF are derived from the germline V gene (reference sequence). Taken from cysteine to phenylalanine, the CDR3 has 14 residues. Solely the CDR3 DNA is kept, with 42 bases framed from the first base. V and J lose 0 bases and 8 bases, and a span of 13 bases separates them. Where the CDR3 stops, the reference TRBV15 and TRBJ1-1 genes take over; the full variable domain is DAMVIQNPRYQVTQFGKPVTLSCSQTLNHNVMYWYQQKSSQAPKLLFHYYDKDFNNEADTPDNFQSRRPNTSFCFLDIRSPGLGDTAMYLCATSRDWAGFEAFFGQGTRLTVV.